This T cell receptor (beta chain) appears in the sequencing data of a study of neurological immune-mediated disorders. Study-wide findings and caveats: Levels of TCR clonal expansion peaked in HTLV-1-associated myelopathy and reached their lowest in multiple sclerosis, under those of healthy controls. Sharing of CDR3 amino acid sequences among expanded clones across subjects was absent, suggesting private repertoires in all groups.

With 10-nucleotide random UMIs, 5'RACE was used to make the cDNA. One entry per CDR3 protein, called by TCRdb with MiXCR from the 5' RACE reads. Here the sample spans under 75,000 distinct CDR3 sequences, roughly 3% being singletons. CDR3 length: 17 amino acids. Germline V lookup: CDR1 SGHRS, CDR2 YFSETQ. Trimming took 4 bases from V and 9 from J, leaving 28 bases between them. Ten or more counts support this clonotype. Its antigen is as yet unknown. The sample taken for sequencing was PBMCs. The rearrangement uses TRBV5-1 and TRBJ2-5; D unresolved. This receptor was obtained from a woman in her fifties or sixties with multiple sclerosis. The CDR3 nucleotides are TGCGCCAGCAGCCGAGAAATGCGTCTTGACTGGAACGATCCCCAGTACTTC. This codes for CASSREMRLDWNDPQYF. The complete variable domain, with remaining parts taken from reference TRBV5-1 and TRBJ2-5, reads KAGVTQTPRYLIKTRGQQVTLSCSPISGHRSVSWYQQTPGQGLQFLFEYFSETQRNKGNFPGRFSGRQFSNSRSEMNVSTLELGDSALYLCASSREMRLDWNDPQYFGPGTRLLVL.